This T cell receptor (beta chain) was found in a study of PD-L1 blockade in urothelial cancer. About the study: At 3 weeks after treatment start (second dose) and again at 6 weeks, blood was analyzed.

As to time point: peripheral blood 6 weeks after treatment start. Pretreatment sampling and on-treatment sampling together yielded between 1 and 8 samples for each patient. This clone has a single count. The CDR3 consists of 15 residues. The ends were cut back, 3 bases at V and 4 bases at J, with 16 bases in the middle. Germline values: CDR1 SGDLS, CDR2 YYNGEE. Only in-frame clones appear in the TCRdb table, and some are missing; sequencing was by immunoSEQ multiplex PCR. The sample has under 150,000 clones; about 89% are singletons. The chain couples TRBV9 to TRBJ1-2, with D possibly matching TRBD1 (6 bases). This TCR derives from a man aged 55 to 70 with urothelial cancer. The sequencing here drew on PBMCs, taken around atezolizumab (anti-PD-L1) treatment. The CDR3 here is CASSEPLTGFYGYTF. CDR3 sequence (DNA): TGTGCCAGCAGCGAGCCCCTGACAGGCTTCTATGGCTACACCTTC. Supplemented by reference TRBV9 and TRBJ1-2, the full variable domain reads DSGVTQTPKHLITATGQRVTLRCSPRSGDLSVYWYQQSLDQGLQFLIQYYNGEERAKGNILERFSAQQFPDLHSELNLSSLELGDSALYFCASSEPLTGFYGYTFGSGTRLTVV.